Ten or more counts support the clone carrying this T cell receptor (beta chain). No antigen is known for it. MiXCR, applied by TCRdb to the 5' RACE reads, yields one record per CDR3 protein. The table includes nearly 350,000 distinct CDR3 sequences, approximately 8% detected once. This specimen comes from a study of T cells after yellow fever vaccination. The CDR3 loop spans 11 amino acids. Trimming removed 0 bases from V and 3 bases from J, with 3 bases in between. CDR1 is DFQATT and CDR2 is SNEGSKA in the germline V gene (reference sequence). Study-wide results and caveats: Clonotypes shared by both compartments, CD4 and CD8, made up a small share.

The chain carries TRBV20-1 and TRBJ2-7; no clear D. Specimen: PBMCs, collected roughly 46 days after the first yellow fever vaccination. The TCR was taken from a man aged 18 to 35 who received the YFV17D yellow fever vaccine. CDR3 residues: CSAREGYEQYV. The CDR3 DNA sequence: TGCAGTGCTAGAGAGGGCTACGAGCAGTACGTC.